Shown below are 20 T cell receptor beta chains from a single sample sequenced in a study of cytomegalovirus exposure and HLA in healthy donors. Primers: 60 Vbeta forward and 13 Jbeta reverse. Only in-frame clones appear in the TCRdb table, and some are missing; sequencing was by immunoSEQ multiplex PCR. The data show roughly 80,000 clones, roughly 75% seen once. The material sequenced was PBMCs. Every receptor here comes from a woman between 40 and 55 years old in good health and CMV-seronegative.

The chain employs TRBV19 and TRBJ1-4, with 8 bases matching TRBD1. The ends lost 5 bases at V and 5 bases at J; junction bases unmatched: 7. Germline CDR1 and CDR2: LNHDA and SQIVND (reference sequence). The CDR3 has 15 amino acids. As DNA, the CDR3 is TGTGCCAGTAGTGACCGGACAGGGTTGAATGAAAAACTGTTTTTT. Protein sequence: CASSDRTGLNEKLFF. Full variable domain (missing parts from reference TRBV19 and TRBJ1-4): DGGITQSPKYLFRKEGQNVTLSCEQNLNHDAMYWYRQDPGQGLRLIYYSQIVNDFQKGDIAEGYSVSREKKESFPLTVTSAQKNPTAFYLCASSDRTGLNEKLFFGSGTQLSVL.

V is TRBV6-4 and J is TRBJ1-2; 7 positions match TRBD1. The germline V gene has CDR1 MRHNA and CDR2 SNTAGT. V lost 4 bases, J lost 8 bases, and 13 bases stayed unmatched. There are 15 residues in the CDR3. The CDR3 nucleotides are TGTGCCAGCAGTGTCCCGGGACAGCGTCTTGGCGGCTACACCTTC. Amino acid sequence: CASSVPGQRLGGYTF.

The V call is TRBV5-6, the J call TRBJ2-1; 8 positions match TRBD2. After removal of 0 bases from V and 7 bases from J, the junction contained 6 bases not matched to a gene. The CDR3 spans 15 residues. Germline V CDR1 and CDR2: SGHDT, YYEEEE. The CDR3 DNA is TGTGCCAGCAGCTTGGGTAGCGGGATATGGAATGAGCAGTTCTTC. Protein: CASSLGSGIWNEQFF.

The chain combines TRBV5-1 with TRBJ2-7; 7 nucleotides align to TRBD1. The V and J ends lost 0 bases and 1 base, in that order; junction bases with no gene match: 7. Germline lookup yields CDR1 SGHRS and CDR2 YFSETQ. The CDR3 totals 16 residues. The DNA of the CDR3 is TGCGCCAGCAGCTTGGGTCCGTCACAGGGGTCCTACGAGCAGTACTTC. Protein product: CASSLGPSQGSYEQYF.

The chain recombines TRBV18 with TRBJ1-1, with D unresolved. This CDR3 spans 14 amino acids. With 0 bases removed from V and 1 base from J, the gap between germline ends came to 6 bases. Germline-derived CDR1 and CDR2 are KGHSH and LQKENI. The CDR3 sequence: CASSPPHKNTEAFF. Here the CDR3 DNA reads TGTGCCAGCTCACCACCCCACAAGAACACTGAAGCTTTCTTT.

The CDR3: CSVDPSFKETQYF. The CDR3 DNA is TGCAGCGTTGACCCTAGCTTTAAGGAGACCCAGTACTTC. V and J are TRBV29-1 and TRBJ2-5; the D gene is possibly TRBD2 (5 bases). CDR3 length equals 13 residues. Germline CDR1 reads SQVTM; CDR2 reads ANQGSEA. Trimming cost V 3 bases and J 5 bases, with 13 bases left between them.

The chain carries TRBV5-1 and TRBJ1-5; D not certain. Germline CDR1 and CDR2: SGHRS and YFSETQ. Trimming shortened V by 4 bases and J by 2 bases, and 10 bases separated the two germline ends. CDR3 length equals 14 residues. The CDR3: CASSLDGGNQPQHF. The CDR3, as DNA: TGCGCCAGCAGCCTGGACGGGGGCAATCAGCCCCAGCATTTT.

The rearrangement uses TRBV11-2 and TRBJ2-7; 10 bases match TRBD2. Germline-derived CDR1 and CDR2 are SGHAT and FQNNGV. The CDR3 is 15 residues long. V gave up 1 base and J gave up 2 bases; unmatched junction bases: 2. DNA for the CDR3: TGTGCCAGCAGCTTAGGGACTAGCGGTGCCTACGAGCAGTACTTC. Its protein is CASSLGTSGAYEQYF.

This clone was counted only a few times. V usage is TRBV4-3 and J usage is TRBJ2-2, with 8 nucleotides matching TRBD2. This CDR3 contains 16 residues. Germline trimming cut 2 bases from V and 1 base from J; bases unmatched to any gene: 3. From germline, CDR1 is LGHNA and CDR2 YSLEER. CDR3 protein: CASSQHLAGNTGELFF. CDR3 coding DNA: TGCGCCAGCAGCCAACACCTAGCGGGGAACACCGGGGAGCTGTTTTTT.

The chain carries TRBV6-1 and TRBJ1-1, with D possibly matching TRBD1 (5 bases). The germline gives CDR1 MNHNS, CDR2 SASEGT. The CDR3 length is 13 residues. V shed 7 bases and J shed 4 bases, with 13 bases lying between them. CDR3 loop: CASKDNSGTEAFF. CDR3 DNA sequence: TGTGCCAGCAAGGACAATTCGGGCACTGAAGCTTTCTTT.

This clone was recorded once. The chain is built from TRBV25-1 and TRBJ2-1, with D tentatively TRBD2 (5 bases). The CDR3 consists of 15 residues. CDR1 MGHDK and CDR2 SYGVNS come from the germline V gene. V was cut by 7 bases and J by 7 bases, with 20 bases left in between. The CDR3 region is CASTHEDGDQNEQFF. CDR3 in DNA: TGTGCCAGCACACACGAGGACGGGGATCAAAATGAGCAGTTCTTC.

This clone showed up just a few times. The CDR3 sequence is CASSEAKYRTGVYEQYF. Written as DNA, the CDR3 is TGTGCCAGCAGTGAAGCGAAATACCGGACAGGGGTCTACGAGCAGTACTTC. The V and J genes are TRBV6-1 and TRBJ2-7, with TRBD1 identical over 9 bases. Germline assignment: CDR1 MNHNS and CDR2 SASEGT. This CDR3 region has 17 residues. J lost 3 bases, V lost 0 bases, and 9 bases had no gene match.

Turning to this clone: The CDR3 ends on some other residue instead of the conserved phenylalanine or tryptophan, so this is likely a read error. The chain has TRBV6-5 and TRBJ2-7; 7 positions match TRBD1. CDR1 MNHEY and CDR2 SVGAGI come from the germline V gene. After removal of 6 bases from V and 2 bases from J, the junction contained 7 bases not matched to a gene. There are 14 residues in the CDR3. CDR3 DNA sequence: TGTGCCAGCAGCCGTCCTGGGACAGCCTACGAGCAGTACCTC. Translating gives CASSRPGTAYEQYL.

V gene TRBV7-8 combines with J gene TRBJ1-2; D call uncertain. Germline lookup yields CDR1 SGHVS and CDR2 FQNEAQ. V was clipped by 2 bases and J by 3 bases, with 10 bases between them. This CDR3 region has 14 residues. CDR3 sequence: CASSLTDGDYGYTF. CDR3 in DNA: TGTGCCAGCAGCTTAACCGACGGAGACTATGGCTACACCTTC. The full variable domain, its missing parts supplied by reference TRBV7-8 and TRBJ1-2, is GAGVSQSPRYKVAKRGQDVALRCDPISGHVSLFWYQQALGQGPEFLTYFQNEAQLDKSGLPSDRFFAERPEGSVSTLKIQRTQQEDSAVYLCASSLTDGDYGYTFGSGTRLTVV.

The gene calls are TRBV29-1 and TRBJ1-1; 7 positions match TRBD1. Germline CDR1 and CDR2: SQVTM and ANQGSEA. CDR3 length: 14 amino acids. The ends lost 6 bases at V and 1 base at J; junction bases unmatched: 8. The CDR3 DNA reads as TGCAGCGTAGCGACTCAGGGGGGGAACACTGAAGCTTTCTTT. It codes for CSVATQGGNTEAFF.

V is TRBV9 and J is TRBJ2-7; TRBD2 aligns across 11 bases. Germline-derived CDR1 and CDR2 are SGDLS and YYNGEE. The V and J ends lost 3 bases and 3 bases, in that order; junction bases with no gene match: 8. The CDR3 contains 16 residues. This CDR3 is CASSANSGGAFYEQYF. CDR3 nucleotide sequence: TGTGCCAGCAGCGCGAATAGCGGGGGGGCCTTCTACGAGCAGTACTTC. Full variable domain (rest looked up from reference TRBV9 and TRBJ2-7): DSGVTQTPKHLITATGQRVTLRCSPRSGDLSVYWYQQSLDQGLQFLIQYYNGEERAKGNILERFSAQQFPDLHSELNLSSLELGDSALYFCASSANSGGAFYEQYFGPGTRLTVT.

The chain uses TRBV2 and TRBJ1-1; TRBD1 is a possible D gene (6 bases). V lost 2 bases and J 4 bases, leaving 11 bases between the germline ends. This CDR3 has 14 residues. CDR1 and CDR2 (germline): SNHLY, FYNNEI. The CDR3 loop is CASSEKGVRTEAFF. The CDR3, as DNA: TGTGCCAGCAGTGAAAAGGGGGTGCGCACTGAAGCTTTCTTT.

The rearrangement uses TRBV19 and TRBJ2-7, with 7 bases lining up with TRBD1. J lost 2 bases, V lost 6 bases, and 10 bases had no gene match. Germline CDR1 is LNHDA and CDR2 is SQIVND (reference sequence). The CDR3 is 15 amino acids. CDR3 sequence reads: CASSPTGARPYEQYF. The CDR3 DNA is TGTGCCAGTAGCCCAACAGGGGCCAGACCCTACGAGCAGTACTTC.

Written as DNA, the CDR3 is TGCGCCAGCAGCCAAGGTACGCCCCGACAGGGGGCGCGTAGGTCCTTCTATGGCTACACCTTC. Its translation: CASSQGTPRQGARRSFYGYTF. The chain has TRBV4-1 and TRBJ1-2; 10 nucleotides align to TRBD1. With V trimmed by 1 base and J by 4 bases, 21 bases remained unmatched. Germline lookup yields CDR1 MGHRA and CDR2 YSYEKL. CDR3 length: 21 amino acids.

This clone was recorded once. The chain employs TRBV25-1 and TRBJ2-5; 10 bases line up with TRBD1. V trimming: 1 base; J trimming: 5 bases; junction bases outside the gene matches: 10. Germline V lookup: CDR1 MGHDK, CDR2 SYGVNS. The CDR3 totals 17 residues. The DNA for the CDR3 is TGTGCCAGCAGTGAATCCTATTCAGGGACAGGGGCGGAGACCCAGTACTTC. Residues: CASSESYSGTGAETQYF.